This T cell receptor beta chain was captured in a study of technical replicates of blood from several donors. The data were produced by immunoSEQ multiplex PCR, yet TCRdb's version contains in-frame clones alone and is incomplete. The sample lists tens of thousands of clones; 91% were seen once. CDR1 is LNHNV and CDR2 is YYDKDF in the germline V gene (reference sequence). The CDR3 length is 15 residues. V was pared by 1 base and J by 5 bases, with 13 bases between. The sample consisted of PBMCs. This sequence joins TRBV15 and TRBJ2-3; possibly TRBD2 for D (6 bases). This receptor was obtained from a human donor in good health. Some clones in this sample may be carry-over from other donors' samples. The CDR3 reads CATSRGQGGLDTQYF. The DNA of the CDR3 is TGTGCCACCAGCAGAGGTCAGGGAGGTCTAGATACGCAGTATTTT.